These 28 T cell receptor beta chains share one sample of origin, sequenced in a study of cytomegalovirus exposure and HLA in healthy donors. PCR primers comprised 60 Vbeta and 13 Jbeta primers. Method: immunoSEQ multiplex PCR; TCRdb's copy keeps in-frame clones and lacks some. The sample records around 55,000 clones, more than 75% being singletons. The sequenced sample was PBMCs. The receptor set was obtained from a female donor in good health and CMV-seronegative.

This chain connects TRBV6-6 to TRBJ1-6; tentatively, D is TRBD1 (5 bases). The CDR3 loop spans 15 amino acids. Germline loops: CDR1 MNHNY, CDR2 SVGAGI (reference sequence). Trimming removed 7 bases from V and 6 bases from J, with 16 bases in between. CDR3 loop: CASITKGHLNSPLHF. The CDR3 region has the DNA TGTGCCAGCATCACAAAGGGGCACCTTAATTCACCCCTCCACTTT.

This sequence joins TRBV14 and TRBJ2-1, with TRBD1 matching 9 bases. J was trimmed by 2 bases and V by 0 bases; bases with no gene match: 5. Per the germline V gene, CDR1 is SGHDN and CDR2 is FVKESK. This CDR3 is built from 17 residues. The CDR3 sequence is CASSQDSGTGPYNEQFF. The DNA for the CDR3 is TGTGCCAGCAGCCAAGATTCCGGGACAGGGCCCTACAATGAGCAGTTCTTC.

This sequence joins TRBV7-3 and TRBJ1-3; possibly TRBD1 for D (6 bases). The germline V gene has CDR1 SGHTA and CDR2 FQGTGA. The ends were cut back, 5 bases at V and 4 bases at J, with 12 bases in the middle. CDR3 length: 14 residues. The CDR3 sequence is CASSLPGQGNTIYF. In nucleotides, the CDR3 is TGTGCCAGCAGCCTCCCAGGACAGGGAAACACCATATATTTT.

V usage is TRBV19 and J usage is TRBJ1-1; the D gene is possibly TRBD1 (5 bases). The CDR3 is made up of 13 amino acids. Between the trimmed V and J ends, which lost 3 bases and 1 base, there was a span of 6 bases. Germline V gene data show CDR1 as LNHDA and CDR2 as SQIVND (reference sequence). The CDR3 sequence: CASSIRENTEAFF. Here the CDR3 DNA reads TGTGCCAGTAGTATCAGGGAGAACACTGAAGCTTTCTTT.

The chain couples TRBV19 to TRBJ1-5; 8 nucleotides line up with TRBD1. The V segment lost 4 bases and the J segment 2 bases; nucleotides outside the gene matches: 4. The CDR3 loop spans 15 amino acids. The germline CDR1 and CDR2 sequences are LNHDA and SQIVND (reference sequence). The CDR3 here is CASSRTGFGNQPQHF. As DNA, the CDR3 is TGTGCCAGTAGTAGGACAGGGTTCGGCAATCAGCCCCAGCATTTT.

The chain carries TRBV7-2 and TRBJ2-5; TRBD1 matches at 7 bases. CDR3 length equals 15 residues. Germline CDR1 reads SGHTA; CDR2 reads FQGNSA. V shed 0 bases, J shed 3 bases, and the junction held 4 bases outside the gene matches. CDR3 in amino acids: CASSLAFQGEETQYF. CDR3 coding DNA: TGTGCCAGCAGCTTAGCGTTCCAGGGGGAAGAGACCCAGTACTTC.

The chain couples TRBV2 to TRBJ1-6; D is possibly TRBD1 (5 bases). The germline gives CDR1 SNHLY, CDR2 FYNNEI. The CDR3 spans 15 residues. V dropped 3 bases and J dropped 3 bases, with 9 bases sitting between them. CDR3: CASSEIDSYNSPLHF. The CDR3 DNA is TGTGCCAGCAGTGAGATAGACAGCTATAATTCACCCCTCCACTTT.

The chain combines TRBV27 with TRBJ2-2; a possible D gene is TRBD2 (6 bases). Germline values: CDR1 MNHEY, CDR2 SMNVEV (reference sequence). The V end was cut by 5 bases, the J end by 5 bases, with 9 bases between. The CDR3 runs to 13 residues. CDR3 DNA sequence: TGTGCCAGCAGTCTTCGGGGGACCGGGGAGCTGTTTTTT. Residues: CASSLRGTGELFF.

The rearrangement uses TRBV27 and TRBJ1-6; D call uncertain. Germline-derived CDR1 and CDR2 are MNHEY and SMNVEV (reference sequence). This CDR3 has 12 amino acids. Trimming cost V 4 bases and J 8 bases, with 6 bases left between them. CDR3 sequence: CASSSYDSPLHF. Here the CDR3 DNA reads TGTGCCAGCAGTTCCTACGATTCACCCCTCCACTTT.

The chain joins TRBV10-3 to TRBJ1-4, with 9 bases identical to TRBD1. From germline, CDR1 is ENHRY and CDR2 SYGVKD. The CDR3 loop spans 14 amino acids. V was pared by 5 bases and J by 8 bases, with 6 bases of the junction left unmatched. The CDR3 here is CAISSDRGGEKLFF. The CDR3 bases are TGTGCCATCAGTTCCGACAGGGGGGGGGAAAAACTGTTTTTT.

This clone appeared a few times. CDR3 loop: CASSLGDLAGGPGETQYF. CDR3 nucleotide sequence: TGTGCCAGCAGCTTAGGGGATCTAGCGGGGGGGCCTGGGGAGACCCAGTACTTC. The chain combines TRBV7-8 with TRBJ2-5; 12 positions agree with TRBD2. The J segment lost 5 bases and the V segment lost 1 base, leaving 11 bases of the junction unmatched. Germline V lookup: CDR1 SGHVS, CDR2 FQNEAQ. This CDR3 is built from 18 residues. Variable domain in full (rest from reference TRBV7-8 and TRBJ2-5): GAGVSQSPRYKVAKRGQDVALRCDPISGHVSLFWYQQALGQGPEFLTYFQNEAQLDKSGLPSDRFFAERPEGSVSTLKIQRTQQEDSAVYLCASSLGDLAGGPGETQYFGPGTRLLVL.

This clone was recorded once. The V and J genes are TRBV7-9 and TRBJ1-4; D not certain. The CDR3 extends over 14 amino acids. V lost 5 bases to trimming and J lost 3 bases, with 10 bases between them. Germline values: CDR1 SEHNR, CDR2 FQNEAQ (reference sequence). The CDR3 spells CASSLGQANEKLFF. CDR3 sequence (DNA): TGTGCCAGCAGCCTTGGCCAAGCTAATGAAAAACTGTTTTTT.

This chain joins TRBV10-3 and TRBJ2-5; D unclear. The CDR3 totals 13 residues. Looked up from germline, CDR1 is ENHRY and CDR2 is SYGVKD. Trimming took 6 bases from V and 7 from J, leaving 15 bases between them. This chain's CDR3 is CAIRGISLGTQYF. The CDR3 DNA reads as TGTGCCATCAGGGGCATTTCCTTGGGGACCCAGTACTTC.

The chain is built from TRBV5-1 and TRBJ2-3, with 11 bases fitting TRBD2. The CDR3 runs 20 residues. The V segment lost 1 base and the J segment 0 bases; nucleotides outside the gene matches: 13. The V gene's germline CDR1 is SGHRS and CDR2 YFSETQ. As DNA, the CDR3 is TGCGCCAGCAGCTTGAATTTTGCTCTAGCGGGGGGATCTAGCACAGATACGCAGTATTTT. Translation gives CASSLNFALAGGSSTDTQYF.

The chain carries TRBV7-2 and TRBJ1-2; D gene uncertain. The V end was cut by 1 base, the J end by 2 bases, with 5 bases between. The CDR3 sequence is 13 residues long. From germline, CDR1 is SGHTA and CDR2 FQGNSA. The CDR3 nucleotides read TGTGCCAGCAGCTTAGAAGAGAACTATGGCTACACCTTC. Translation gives CASSLEENYGYTF.

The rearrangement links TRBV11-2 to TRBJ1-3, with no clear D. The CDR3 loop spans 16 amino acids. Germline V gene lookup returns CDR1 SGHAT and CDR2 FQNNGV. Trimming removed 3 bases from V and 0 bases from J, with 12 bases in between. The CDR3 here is CASSFSAASSGNTIYF. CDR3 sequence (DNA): TGTGCCAGCAGCTTTAGTGCGGCCAGCTCTGGAAACACCATATATTTT.

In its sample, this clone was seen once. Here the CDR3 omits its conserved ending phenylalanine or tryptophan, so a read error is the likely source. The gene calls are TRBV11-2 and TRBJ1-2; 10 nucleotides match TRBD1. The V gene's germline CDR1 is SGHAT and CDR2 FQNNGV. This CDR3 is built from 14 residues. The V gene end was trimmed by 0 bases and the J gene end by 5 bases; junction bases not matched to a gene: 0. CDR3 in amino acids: CASSLEGQGYGYTL. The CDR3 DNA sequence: TGTGCCAGCAGCTTAGAGGGACAGGGGTATGGCTACACCCTC.

The CDR3 DNA reads as TGCGCCAGCAGTCAATTTGACAGGGAGGTAGGAGAGACCCAGTACTTC. Its protein product is CASSQFDREVGETQYF. This rearrangement joins TRBV4-1 to TRBJ2-5; D possibly corresponds to TRBD1 (7 bases). The CDR3 consists of 16 residues. V lost 6 bases and J 4 bases, leaving 21 bases between the germline ends. CDR1 and CDR2 from the germline V gene are MGHRA and YSYEKL.

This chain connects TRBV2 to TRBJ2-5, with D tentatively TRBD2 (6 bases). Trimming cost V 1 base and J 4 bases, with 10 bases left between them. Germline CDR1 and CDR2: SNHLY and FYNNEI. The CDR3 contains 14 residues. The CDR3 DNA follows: TGTGCCAGCAGTGAAGGTCTAGCGAGAGAGACCCAGTACTTC. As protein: CASSEGLARETQYF.

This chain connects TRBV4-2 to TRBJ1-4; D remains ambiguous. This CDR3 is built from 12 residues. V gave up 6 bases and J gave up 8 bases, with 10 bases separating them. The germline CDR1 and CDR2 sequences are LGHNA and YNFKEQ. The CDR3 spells CASRAEEEKLFF. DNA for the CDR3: TGTGCCAGCAGGGCCGAGGAAGAAAAACTGTTTTTT.

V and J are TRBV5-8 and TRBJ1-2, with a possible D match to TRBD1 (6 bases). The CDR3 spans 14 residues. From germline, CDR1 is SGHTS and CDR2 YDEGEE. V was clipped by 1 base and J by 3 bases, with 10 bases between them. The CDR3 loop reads CASSLYRVDYGYTF. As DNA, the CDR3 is TGTGCCAGCAGCTTGTACAGGGTCGACTATGGCTACACCTTC.

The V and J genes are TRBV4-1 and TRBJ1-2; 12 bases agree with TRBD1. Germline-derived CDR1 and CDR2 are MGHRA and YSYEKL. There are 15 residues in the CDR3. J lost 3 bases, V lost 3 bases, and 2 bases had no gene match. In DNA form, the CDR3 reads TGCGCCAGCAGCCAGGGACAGGGGGCTCACTATGGCTACACCTTC. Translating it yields CASSQGQGAHYGYTF.

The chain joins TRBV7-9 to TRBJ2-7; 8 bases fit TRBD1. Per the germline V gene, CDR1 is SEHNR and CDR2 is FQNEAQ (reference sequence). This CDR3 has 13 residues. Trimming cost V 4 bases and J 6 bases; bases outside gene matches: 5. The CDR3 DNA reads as TGTGCCAGCAGCTCTTTCAGGGGGCGCGAGCAGTACTTC. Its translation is CASSSFRGREQYF.

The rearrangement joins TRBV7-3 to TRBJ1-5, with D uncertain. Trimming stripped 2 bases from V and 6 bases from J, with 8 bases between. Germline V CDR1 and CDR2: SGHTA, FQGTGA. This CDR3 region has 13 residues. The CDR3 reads CASSLGESQPQHF. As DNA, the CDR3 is TGTGCCAGCAGCTTAGGAGAGAGTCAGCCCCAGCATTTT.

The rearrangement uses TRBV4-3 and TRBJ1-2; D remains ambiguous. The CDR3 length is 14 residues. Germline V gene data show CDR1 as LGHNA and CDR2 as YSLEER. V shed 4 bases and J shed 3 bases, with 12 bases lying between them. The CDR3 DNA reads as TGCGCCAGCAGCCCGAGGCCGCTATACTATGGCTACACCTTC. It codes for CASSPRPLYYGYTF.

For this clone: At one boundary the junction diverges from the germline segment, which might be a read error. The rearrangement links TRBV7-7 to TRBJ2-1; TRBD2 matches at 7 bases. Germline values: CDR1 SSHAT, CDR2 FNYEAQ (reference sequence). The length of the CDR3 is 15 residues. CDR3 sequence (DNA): TGTGCTAGCAGCCCCGGCGGGAGCTCCTACAATGAGCAGTTCTTC. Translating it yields CASSPGGSSYNEQFF.

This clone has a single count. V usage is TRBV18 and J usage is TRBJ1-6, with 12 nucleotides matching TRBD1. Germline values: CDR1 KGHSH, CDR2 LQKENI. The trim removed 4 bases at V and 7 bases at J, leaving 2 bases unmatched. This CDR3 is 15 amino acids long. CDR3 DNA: TGTGCCAGCTCACGGGGACAGGGGGCCAATTCACCCCTCCACTTT. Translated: CASSRGQGANSPLHF.

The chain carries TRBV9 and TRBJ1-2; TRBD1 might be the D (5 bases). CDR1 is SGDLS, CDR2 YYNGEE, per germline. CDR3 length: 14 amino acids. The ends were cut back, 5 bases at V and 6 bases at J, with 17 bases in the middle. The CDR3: CASRAAGILDGYTF. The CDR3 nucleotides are TGTGCCAGCAGGGCGGCAGGGATCTTAGATGGCTACACCTTC.